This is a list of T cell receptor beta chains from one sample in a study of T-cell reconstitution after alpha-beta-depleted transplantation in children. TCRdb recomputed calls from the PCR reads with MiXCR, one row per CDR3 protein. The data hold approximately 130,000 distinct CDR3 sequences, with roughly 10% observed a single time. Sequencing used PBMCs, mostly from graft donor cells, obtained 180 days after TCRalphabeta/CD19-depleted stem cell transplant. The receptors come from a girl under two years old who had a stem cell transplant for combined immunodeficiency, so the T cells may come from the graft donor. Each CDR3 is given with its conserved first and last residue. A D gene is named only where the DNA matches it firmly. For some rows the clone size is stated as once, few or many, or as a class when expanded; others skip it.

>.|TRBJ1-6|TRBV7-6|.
CASSLLTPRVDSPLHF
TGTGCCAGCAGCCTCTTGACCCCTCGGGTGGATTCACCCCTCCACTTT
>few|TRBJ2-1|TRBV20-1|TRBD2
CSASHRRYVASGSYEQFF
TGCAGTGCTAGCCATAGGAGGTATGTGGCTAGCGGGAGTTATGAGCAGTTCTTC
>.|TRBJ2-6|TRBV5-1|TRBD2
CASSPDLAGGIVLTF
TGCGCCAGCAGCCCCGACCTAGCGGGGGGGATCGTCCTGACTTTC
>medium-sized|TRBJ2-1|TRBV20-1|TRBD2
CSASYPGLAGSNEQFF
TGCAGTGCTAGTTACCCGGGACTAGCGGGGAGCAATGAGCAGTTCTTC
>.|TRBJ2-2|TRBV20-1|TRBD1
CSARDLGQGASNTGELFF
TGCAGTGCTAGAGATCTGGGACAGGGGGCGTCGAACACCGGGGAGCTGTTTTTT
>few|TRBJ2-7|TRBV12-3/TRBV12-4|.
CASTPGTPYFGEQYF
TGTGCCAGCACCCCTGGGACCCCCTACTTTGGCGAGCAGTACTTC
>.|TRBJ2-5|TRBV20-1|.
CSAREQVRGETQYF
TGCAGTGCTAGGGAGCAGGTTAGAGGAGAGACCCAGTACTTC
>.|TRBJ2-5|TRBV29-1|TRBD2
CSVEGSGGEETQYF
TGCAGCGTTGAAGGTAGCGGGGGAGAGGAGACCCAGTACTTC
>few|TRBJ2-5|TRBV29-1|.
CSVEGRGTYETQYF
TGCAGCGTTGAAGGGAGGGGGACGTATGAGACCCAGTACTTC
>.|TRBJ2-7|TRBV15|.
CATSRDWKGPSFYEQYF
TGTGCCACCAGCAGAGATTGGAAGGGCCCATCATTCTACGAGCAGTACTTC
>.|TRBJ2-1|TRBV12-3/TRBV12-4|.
CASSLTRPRNEQFF
TGTGCCAGCAGTTTAACTAGACCTAGGAATGAGCAGTTCTTC
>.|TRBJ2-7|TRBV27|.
CASSLGPGTYYEQYF
TGTGCCAGCAGTTTGGGTCCCGGGACTTACTACGAGCAGTACTTC
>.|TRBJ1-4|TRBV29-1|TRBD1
CSVDRDRENEKLFF
TGCAGCGTTGACCGGGACAGGGAGAATGAAAAACTGTTTTTT
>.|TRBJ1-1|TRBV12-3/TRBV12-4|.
CASSIGGATEAFF
TGTGCCAGCAGTATCGGAGGAGCCACTGAAGCTTTCTTT
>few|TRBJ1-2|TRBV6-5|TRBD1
CASSYAWTGDNYGYTF
TGTGCCAGCAGTTACGCATGGACAGGGGACAACTATGGCTACACCTTC
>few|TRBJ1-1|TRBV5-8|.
CASSHVEGFVENTEAFF
TGTGCCAGCAGCCATGTGGAGGGGTTCGTCGAGAACACTGAAGCTTTCTTT
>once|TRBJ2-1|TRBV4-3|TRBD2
CATSPSPSGGIYNEQFF
TGCGCCACCAGCCCCTCGCCAAGCGGGGGGATATACAATGAGCAGTTCTTC
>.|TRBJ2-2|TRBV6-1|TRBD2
CASRRLAMNTGELFF
TGTGCCAGCAGAAGACTAGCAATGAACACCGGGGAGCTGTTTTTT
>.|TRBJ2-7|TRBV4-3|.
CASSHDSGLYPDEQYF
TGCGCCAGCAGCCACGATTCCGGACTATATCCCGACGAGCAGTACTTC
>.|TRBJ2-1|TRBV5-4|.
CASSKRGGSYNEQFF
TGTGCCAGCAGCAAAAGAGGGGGCTCCTACAATGAGCAGTTCTTC
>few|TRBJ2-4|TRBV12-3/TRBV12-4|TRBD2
CASTRLAGVKNIQYF
TGTGCCAGCACTCGACTAGCCGGAGTTAAAAACATTCAGTACTTC
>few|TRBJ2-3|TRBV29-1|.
CSVERSPDTQYF
TGCAGCGTTGAAAGGAGCCCAGATACGCAGTATTTT
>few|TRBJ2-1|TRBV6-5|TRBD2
CASSYSDRGDEQFF
TGTGCCAGCAGTTACTCGGACCGGGGGGATGAGCAGTTCTTC
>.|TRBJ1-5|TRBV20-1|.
CSASRDGYQPQHF
TGCAGTGCTAGTAGAGACGGTTATCAGCCCCAGCATTTT
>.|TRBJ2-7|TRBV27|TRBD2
CASSAGGGETYEQYF
TGTGCCAGCAGTGCCGGCGGGGGGGAAACCTACGAGCAGTACTTC
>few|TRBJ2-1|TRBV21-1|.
CASSKNPGIETSCGDEQFF
TGTGCCAGCAGCAAAAATCCCGGGATAGAGACTAGCTGTGGCGATGAGCAGTTCTTC
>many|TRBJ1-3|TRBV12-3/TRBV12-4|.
CASRPTAGNTIYF
TGTGCCAGCAGGCCGACTGCTGGAAACACCATATATTTT
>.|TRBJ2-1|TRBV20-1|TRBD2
CSARGPSGKGVYNEQFF
TGCAGTGCTAGGGGGCCTAGCGGGAAGGGGGTCTACAATGAGCAGTTCTTC